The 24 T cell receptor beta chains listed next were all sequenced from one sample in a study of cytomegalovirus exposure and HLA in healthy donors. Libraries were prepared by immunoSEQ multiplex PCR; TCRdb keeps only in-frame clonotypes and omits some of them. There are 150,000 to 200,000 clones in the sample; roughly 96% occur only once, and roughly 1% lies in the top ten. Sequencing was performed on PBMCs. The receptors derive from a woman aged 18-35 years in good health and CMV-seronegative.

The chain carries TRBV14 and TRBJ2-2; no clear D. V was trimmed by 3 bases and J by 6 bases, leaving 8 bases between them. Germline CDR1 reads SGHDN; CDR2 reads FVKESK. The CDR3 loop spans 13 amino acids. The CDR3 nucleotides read TGTGCCAGCAGCCACCAGCAGGCCGGGGAGCTGTTTTTT. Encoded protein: CASSHQQAGELFF.

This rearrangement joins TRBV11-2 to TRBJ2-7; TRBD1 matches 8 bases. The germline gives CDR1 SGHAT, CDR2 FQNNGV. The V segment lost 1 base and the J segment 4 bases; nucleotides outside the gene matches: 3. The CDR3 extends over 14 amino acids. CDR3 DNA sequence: TGTGCCAGCAGCTTAGGACAGGGGAAGTACGAGCAGTACTTC. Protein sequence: CASSLGQGKYEQYF.

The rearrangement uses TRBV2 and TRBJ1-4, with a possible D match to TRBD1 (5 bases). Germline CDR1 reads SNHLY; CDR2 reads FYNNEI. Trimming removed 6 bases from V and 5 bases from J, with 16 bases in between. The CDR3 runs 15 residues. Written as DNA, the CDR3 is TGTGCCAGCAGGACTAACGGGGGGGGAAATGAAAAACTGTTTTTT. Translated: CASRTNGGGNEKLFF.

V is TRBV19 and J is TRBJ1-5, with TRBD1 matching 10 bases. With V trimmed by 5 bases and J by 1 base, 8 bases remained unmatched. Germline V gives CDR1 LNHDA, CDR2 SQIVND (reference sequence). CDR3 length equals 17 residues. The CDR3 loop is CASSALDRGSSNQPQHF. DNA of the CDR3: TGTGCCAGTAGTGCCCTGGACAGGGGGTCGAGCAATCAGCCCCAGCATTTT.

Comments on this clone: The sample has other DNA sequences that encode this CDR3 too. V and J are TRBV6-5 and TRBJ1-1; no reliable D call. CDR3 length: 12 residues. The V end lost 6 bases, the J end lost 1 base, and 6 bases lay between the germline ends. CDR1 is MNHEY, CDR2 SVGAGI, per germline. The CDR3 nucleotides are TGTGCCAGCAGAGCTCCGAACACTGAAGCTTTCTTT. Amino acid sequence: CASRAPNTEAFF.

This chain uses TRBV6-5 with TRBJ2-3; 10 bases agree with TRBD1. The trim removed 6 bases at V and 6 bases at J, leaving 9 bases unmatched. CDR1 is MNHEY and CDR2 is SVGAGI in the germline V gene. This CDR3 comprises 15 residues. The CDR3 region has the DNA TGTGCCAGCAGAGTGACCGGGACAGGGGTTGATACGCAGTATTTT. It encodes CASRVTGTGVDTQYF.

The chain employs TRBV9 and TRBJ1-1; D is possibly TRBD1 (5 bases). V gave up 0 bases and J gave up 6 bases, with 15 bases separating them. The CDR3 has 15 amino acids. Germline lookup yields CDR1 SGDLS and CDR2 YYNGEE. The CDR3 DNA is TGTGCCAGCAGCGTAGGTGGGGGGGAGGGAGCTGAAGCTTTCTTT. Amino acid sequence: CASSVGGGEGAEAFF.

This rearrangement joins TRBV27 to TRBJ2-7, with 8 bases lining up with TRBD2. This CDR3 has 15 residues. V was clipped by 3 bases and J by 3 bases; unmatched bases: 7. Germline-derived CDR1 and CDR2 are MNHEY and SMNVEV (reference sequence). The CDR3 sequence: CASSFTRLARYEQYF. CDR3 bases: TGTGCCAGCAGTTTTACGAGACTAGCGCGCTACGAGCAGTACTTC.

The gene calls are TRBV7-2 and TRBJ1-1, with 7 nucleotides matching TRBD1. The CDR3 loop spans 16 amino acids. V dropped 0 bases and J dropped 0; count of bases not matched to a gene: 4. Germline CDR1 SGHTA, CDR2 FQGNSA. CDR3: CASSLAVTGLNTEAFF. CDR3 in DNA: TGTGCCAGCAGCTTAGCGGTGACAGGGCTGAACACTGAAGCTTTCTTT.

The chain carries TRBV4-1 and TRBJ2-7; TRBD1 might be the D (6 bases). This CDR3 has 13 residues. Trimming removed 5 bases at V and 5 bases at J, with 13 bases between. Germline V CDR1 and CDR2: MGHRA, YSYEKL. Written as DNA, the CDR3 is TGCGCCAGCAGCTCGAGAGGGGGTGACGAGCAGTACTTC. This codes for CASSSRGGDEQYF.

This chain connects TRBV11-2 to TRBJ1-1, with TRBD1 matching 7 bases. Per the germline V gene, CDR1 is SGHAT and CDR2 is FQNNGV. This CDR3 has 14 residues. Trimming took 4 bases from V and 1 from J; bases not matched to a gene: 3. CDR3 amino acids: CASSSGQANTEAFF. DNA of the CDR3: TGTGCCAGCAGCTCCGGACAGGCGAACACTGAAGCTTTCTTT.

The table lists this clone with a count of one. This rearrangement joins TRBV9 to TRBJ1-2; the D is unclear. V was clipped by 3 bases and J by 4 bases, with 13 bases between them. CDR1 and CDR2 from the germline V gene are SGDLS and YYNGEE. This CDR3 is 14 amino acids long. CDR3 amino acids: CASSGLQSIYGYTF. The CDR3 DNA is TGTGCCAGCAGCGGTTTACAGAGCATCTATGGCTACACCTTC.

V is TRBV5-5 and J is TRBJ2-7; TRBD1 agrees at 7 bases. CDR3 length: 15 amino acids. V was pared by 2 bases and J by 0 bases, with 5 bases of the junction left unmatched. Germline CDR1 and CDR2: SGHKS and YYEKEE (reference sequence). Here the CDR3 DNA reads TGTGCCAGCAGCTTATTACGGACAGGCTCCTACGAGCAGTACTTC. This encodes CASSLLRTGSYEQYF.

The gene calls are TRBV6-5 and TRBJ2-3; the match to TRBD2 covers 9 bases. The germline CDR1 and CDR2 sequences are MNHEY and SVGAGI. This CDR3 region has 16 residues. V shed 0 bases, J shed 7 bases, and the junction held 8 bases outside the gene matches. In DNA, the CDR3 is TGTGCCAGCAGTTACTCGGGCGGGGGGGCTAGGAATACGCAGTATTTT. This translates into CASSYSGGGARNTQYF.

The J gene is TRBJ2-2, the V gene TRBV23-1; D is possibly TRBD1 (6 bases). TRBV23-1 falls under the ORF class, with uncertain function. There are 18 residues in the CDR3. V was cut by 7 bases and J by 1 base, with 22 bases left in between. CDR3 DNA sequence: TGCGCCAGCACCTTTACCCCCTCAATACAGGGGAACACCGGGGAGCTGTTTTTT. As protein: CASTFTPSIQGNTGELFF.

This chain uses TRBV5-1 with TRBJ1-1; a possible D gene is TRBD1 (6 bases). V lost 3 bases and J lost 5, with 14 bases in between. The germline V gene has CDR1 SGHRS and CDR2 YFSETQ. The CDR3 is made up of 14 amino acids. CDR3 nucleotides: TGCGCCAGCAGCTCCGGACAGACGGCGACTGAAGCTTTCTTT. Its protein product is CASSSGQTATEAFF.

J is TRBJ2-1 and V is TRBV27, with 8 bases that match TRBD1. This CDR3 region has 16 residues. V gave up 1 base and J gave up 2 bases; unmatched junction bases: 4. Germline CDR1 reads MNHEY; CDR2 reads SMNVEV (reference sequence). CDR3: CASSLFGDRTYNEQFF. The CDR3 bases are TGTGCCAGCAGTTTATTCGGGGACAGGACCTACAATGAGCAGTTCTTC.

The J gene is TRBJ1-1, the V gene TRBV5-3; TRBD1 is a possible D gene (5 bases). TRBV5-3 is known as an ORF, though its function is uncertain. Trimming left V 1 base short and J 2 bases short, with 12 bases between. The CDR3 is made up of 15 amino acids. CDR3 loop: CARSLCSGRNTEAFF. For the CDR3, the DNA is TGTGCCAGAAGCTTGTGCTCAGGGCGAAACACTGAAGCTTTCTTT.

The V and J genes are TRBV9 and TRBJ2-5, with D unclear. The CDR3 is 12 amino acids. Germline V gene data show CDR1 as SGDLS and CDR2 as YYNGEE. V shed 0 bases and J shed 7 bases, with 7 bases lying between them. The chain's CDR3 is CASSVGAGTQYF. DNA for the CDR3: TGTGCCAGCAGCGTAGGGGCTGGGACCCAGTACTTC.

In nucleotides, the CDR3 is TGTGCCAGCAGTACGACAGGGGGCGCCGGCAATCAGCCCCAGCATTTT. This encodes CASSTTGGAGNQPQHF. The genes are TRBV6-6 and TRBJ1-5; 10 bases agree with TRBD1. V lost 5 bases, J lost 2 bases, and 6 bases stayed unmatched. Germline assignment: CDR1 MNHNY and CDR2 SVGAGI (reference sequence). The CDR3 spans 16 residues.

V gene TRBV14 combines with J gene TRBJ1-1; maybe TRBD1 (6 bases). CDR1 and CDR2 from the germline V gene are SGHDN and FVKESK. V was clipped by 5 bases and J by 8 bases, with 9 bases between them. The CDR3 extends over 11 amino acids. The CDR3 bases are TGTGCCAGCAGCATCAGGGGAGAAGCTTTCTTT. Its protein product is CASSIRGEAFF. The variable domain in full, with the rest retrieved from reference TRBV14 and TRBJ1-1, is EAGVTQFPSHSVIEKGQTVTLRCDPISGHDNLYWYRRVMGKEIKFLLHFVKESKQDESGMPNNRFLAERTGGTYSTLKVQPAELEDSGVYFCASSIRGEAFFGQGTRLTVV.

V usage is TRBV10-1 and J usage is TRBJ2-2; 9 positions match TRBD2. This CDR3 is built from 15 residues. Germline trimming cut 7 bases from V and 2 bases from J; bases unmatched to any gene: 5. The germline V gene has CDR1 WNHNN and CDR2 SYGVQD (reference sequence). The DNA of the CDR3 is TGCGCCAGCACTAGCGGGGAGCCCAACACCGGGGAGCTGTTTTTT. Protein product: CASTSGEPNTGELFF.

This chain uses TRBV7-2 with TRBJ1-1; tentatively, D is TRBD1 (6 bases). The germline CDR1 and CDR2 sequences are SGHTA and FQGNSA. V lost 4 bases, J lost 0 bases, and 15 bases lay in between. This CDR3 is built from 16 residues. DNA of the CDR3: TGTGCCAGCAGCTCCAGAAGTGGGGGCATGAACACTGAAGCTTTCTTT. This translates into CASSSRSGGMNTEAFF. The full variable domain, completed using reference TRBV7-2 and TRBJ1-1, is GAGVSQSPSNKVTEKGKDVELRCDPISGHTALYWYRQSLGQGLEFLIYFQGNSAPDKSGLPSDRFSAERTGGSVSTLTIQRTQQEDSAVYLCASSSRSGGMNTEAFFGQGTRLTVV.

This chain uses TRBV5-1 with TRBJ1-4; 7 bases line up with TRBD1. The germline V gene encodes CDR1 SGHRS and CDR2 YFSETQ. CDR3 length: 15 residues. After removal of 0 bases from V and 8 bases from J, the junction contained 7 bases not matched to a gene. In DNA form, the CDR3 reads TGCGCCAGCAGCTTGGTAGCCGGGACAGTAGAAAAACTGTTTTTT. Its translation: CASSLVAGTVEKLFF.